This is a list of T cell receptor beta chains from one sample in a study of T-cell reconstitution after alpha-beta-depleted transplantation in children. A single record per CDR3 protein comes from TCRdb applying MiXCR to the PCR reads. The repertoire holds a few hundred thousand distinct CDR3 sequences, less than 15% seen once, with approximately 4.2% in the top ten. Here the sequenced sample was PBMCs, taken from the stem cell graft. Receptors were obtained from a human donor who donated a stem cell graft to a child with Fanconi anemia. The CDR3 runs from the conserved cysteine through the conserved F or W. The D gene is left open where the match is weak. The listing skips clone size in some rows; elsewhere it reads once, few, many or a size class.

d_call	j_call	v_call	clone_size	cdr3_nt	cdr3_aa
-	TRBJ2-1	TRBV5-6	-	TGTGCCAGCAGCTGGGGATCCAGCTCCTACAATGAGCAGTTCTTC	CASSWGSSSYNEQFF
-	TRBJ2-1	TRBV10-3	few	TGTGCCATCAGTGGTCGGGACAACTCCTACAATGAGCAGTTCTTC	CAISGRDNSYNEQFF
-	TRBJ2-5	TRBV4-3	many	TGCGCCAGCAGCCAAGATCGGAGGGGGAGTGAACAGACCCAGTACTTC	CASSQDRRGSEQTQYF
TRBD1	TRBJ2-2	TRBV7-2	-	TGTGCCAGCAGCTTAGTGGGGACAGGGGTTGACGGGGAGCTGTTTTTT	CASSLVGTGVDGELFF
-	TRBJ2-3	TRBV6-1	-	TGTGCCAGCAGCCACACCTCTCGCACAGATACGCAGTATTTT	CASSHTSRTDTQYF
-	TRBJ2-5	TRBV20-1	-	TGCAGTGCTAACCTGGAGGAGACCCAGTACTTC	CSANLEETQYF
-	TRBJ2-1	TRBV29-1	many	TGCAGCGTTATCAGGGGCAGGGCCGATGAGCAGTTCTTC	CSVIRGRADEQFF
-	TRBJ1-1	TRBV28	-	TGTGCCAGCAGTAGTCTCAGGTCTTGGGACACTGAAGCTTTCTTT	CASSSLRSWDTEAFF
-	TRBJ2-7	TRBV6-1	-	TGTGCCAGCCGTGATACAGGGAGCGACGAGCAGTACTTC	CASRDTGSDEQYF
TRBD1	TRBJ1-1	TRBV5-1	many	TGCGCCAGCAGCTTGCGGGGAGTTCGACAGGGCATGAACACTGAAGCTTTCTTT	CASSLRGVRQGMNTEAFF
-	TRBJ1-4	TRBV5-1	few	TGCGCCAGCAGCATCAATCTCCCTAATGAAAAACTGTTTTTT	CASSINLPNEKLFF
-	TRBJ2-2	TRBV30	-	TGTGCCTGGAGTGGTGGACTAAGGGGCGGGGAGCTGTTTTTT	CAWSGGLRGGELFF
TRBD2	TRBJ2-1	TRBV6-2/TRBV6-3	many	TGTGCCAGCAGTTACGTCTCCGGGACTAGCGGGGGGAGTGAGCAGTTCTTC	CASSYVSGTSGGSEQFF
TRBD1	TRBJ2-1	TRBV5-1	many	TGCGCCAGCAGCTTGGAGGGGGCAATTTCCTCCAATGAGCAGTTCTTC	CASSLEGAISSNEQFF
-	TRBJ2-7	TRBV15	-	TGTGCCACCAGCAGAGATCAGTCCGAAACGCCGTACTTC	CATSRDQSETPYF
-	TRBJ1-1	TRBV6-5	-	TGTGCCAGCAGCTATACGCCAGGGCGCACTGAAGCTTTCTTT	CASSYTPGRTEAFF
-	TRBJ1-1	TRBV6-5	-	TGTGCCAGCAGTTACTCAAGTGGATCGACTGAAGCTTTCTTT	CASSYSSGSTEAFF
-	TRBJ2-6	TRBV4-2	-	TGTGCCAGCAGCTCGACCTCCCAGGCGCGCTCTGGGGCCAACGTCCTGACTTTC	CASSSTSQARSGANVLTF
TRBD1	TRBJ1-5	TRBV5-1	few	TGCGCCAGCAGACCGGGACAGGGGGGTTCTCAGCCCCAGCATTTT	CASRPGQGGSQPQHF
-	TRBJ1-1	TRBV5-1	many	TGCGCCAGCAGCGATACGAGCCTCCCAGCTTTCTTT	CASSDTSLPAFF
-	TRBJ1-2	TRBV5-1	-	TGCGCCAGCAGCTTGGACGGAGCAACTAACTATGGCTACACCTTC	CASSLDGATNYGYTF
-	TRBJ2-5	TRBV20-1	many	TGCAGTGCTAGAGAAATGGGGGGGCGAGAGACCCAGTACTTC	CSAREMGGRETQYF
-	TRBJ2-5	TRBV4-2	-	TGTGCCAGCAGCCAAGATCGTACCTCCGAAGAGGGAGAGACCCAGTACTTC	CASSQDRTSEEGETQYF
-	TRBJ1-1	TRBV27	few	TGTGCCAGCAGTTTATCGATAGTCGCCACTGAAGCTTTCTTT	CASSLSIVATEAFF
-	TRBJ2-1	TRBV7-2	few	TGTGCCAGCCTAACCATTTCAGGGGGGGACTACAATGAGCAGTTCTTC	CASLTISGGDYNEQFF
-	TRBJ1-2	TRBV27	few	TGTGCCAGCAGTAGTGGGGCTTGGGGCTACACCTTC	CASSSGAWGYTF
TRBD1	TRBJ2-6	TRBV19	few	TGTGCCAGTAGTATAGACCCGGGACAGGGCCTCTCTGGGGCCAACGTCCTGACTTTC	CASSIDPGQGLSGANVLTF
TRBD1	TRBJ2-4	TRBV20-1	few	TGCAGTGCTGGACCCCGGACAGGGACAAACATTCAGTACTTC	CSAGPRTGTNIQYF
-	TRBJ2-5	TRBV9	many	TGTGCCAGCAGCGCGGGGGTAATAGAGACCCAGTACTTC	CASSAGVIETQYF
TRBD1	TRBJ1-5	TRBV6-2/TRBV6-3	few	TGTGCCAGCAGTTATGCTAAGGACAGGGGGGATCAGCCCCAGCATTTT	CASSYAKDRGDQPQHF
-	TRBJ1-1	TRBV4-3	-	TGCGCCAGCAGCCAAGGGCCACAATCCATCGACACTGAAGCTTTCTTT	CASSQGPQSIDTEAFF
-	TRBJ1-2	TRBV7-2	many	TGTGCCAGCAGCTTAGGGCGGGACTATGGCTACACCTTC	CASSLGRDYGYTF
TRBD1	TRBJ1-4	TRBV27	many	TGTGCCAGCAACAGGGGAGGCCAGAATGAAAAACTGTTTTTT	CASNRGGQNEKLFF
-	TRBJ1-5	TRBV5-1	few	TGCGCCAGCAGCGTCCAGGGGCTTCAGCCCCAGCATTTT	CASSVQGLQPQHF
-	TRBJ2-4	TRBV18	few	TGTGCCAGCTCACCAGCAGGGGAAATTGGGATTCAGTACTTC	CASSPAGEIGIQYF
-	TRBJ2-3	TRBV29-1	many	TGCAGCGTTGTTCAAGTACGGCCAGATACGCAGTATTTT	CSVVQVRPDTQYF
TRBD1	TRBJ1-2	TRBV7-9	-	TGTGCCAGCAGCCCAGGGACAGGGCATGGCTACACCTTC	CASSPGTGHGYTF
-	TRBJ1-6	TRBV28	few	TGTGCCAGCAGTTCGGGACAATATAATTCACCCCTCCACTTT	CASSSGQYNSPLHF
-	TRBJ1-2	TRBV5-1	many	TGCGCCAGCAGCCCCCTAGGAGGGGGGAACTATGGCTACACCTTC	CASSPLGGGNYGYTF
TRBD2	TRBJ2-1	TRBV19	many	TGTGCCAGTGCTCCCCTAGCGGGGGGCTACAATGAGCAGTTCTTC	CASAPLAGGYNEQFF
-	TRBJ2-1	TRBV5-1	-	TGCGCCAGCAGCTTGTCAGGCGGGCAGGGCTACAATGAGCAGTTCTTC	CASSLSGGQGYNEQFF
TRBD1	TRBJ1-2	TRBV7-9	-	TGTGCCAGCAGCCTGCAGGGGGCCCTTTATGGCTACACCTTC	CASSLQGALYGYTF
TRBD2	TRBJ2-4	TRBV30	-	TGTGCCTGGAGTGTAGGGAGGGACATTCAGTACTTC	CAWSVGRDIQYF
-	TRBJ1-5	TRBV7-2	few	TGTGCCAGCAGCTTAGTTGGCCTTACGAGTTATAGCAATCAGCCCCAGCATTTT	CASSLVGLTSYSNQPQHF
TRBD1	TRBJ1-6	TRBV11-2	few	TGTGCCAGCAGCTTGGACAGGGACAGCTCCTATAATTCACCCCTCCACTTT	CASSLDRDSSYNSPLHF
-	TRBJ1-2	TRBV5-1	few	TGCGCCAGCAGCTTGGGGTCAGGGGACTATGGCTACACCTTC	CASSLGSGDYGYTF
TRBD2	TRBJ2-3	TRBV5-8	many	TGTGCCAGCAGCTTGTACGGCGGGGGGGCAGATACGCAGTATTTT	CASSLYGGGADTQYF
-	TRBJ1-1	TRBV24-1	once	TGTGCCACCAGTGATAATCAGGGGTTAGAAGCTTTCTTT	CATSDNQGLEAFF
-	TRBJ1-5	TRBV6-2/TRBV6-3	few	TGTGCCAGCAGTTCGAGACAAAATTTGAATCAGCCCCAGCATTTT	CASSSRQNLNQPQHF
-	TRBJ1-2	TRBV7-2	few	TGTGCCAGCAGCTTCGACAGAAGAAACGGCTACACCTTC	CASSFDRRNGYTF
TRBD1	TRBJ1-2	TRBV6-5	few	TGTGCCAGCAGTTACAAACCCGGACAGGGGCTCTATGGCTACACCTTC	CASSYKPGQGLYGYTF
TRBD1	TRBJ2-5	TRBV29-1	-	TGCAGCGTCGACAGGGGGGTCCAAGAGACCCAGTACTTC	CSVDRGVQETQYF
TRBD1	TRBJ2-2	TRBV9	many	TGTGCCAGCAGCGAAACAGGGGTCGGCACCGGGGAGCTGTTTTTT	CASSETGVGTGELFF
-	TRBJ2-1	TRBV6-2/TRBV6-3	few	TGTGCCAGCAGTGCTTCTATCTATGAGCAGTTCTTC	CASSASIYEQFF
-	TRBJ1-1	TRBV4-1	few	TGCGCCAGCAGCCAGCCCCCCGGGGGCCTGAACACTGAAGCTTTCTTT	CASSQPPGGLNTEAFF
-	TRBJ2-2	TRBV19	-	TGTGCCAGTAGTATTGGGCCCTCGGTCGGGGAGCTGTTTTTT	CASSIGPSVGELFF
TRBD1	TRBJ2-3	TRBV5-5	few	TGTGCCAGCAGCCCCCGGGACAGCTCAACAGATACGCAGTATTTT	CASSPRDSSTDTQYF